The 18 T cell receptor beta chains below were found in one sample sequenced in a study of cytomegalovirus exposure and HLA in healthy donors. 13 Jbeta primers and 60 Vbeta primers were used for the PCR. Clones were read by immunoSEQ multiplex PCR, and TCRdb kept only the in-frame ones, dropping some. The table shows 150,000 to 200,000 clones, with less than 85% occurring only once. The sample consisted of PBMCs. These receptors all stem from a boy younger than 10 in good health and CMV-seronegative.

The chain recombines TRBV5-6 with TRBJ2-2, with 12 bases that match TRBD2. V lost 1 base and J lost 0; bases outside the gene matches: 1. This CDR3 has 17 amino acids. Germline CDR1 reads SGHDT; CDR2 reads YYEEEE. DNA of the CDR3: TGTGCCAGCAGCTTGCGGACTAGCGGGGCGAACACCGGGGAGCTGTTTTTT. Translating gives CASSLRTSGANTGELFF.

The chain is built from TRBV2 and TRBJ2-4, with D perhaps TRBD1 (6 bases). V was cut by 3 bases and J by 0 bases, with 12 bases left in between. The CDR3 runs 16 residues. Germline V gives CDR1 SNHLY, CDR2 FYNNEI. The CDR3 DNA sequence: TGTGCCAGCAGTGATGGGGGACACCTAGCCAAAAACATTCAGTACTTC. Its protein product is CASSDGGHLAKNIQYF.

The rearrangement links TRBV12-1 to TRBJ2-2; TRBD2, the table's D call, was not compared with the DNA. TRBV12-1 constitutes a pseudogene. The CDR3 covers 19 residues. Here the CDR3 DNA reads TGTGCCAGGGAAATAACGGGGGGCCCTACCCACTCGAACACCGGGGAGCTGTTTTTT. It yields the protein CAREITGGPTHSNTGELFF.

The chain has TRBV6-1 and TRBJ1-5; no firm D call. Trimming shortened V by 8 bases and J by 4 bases, and 6 bases separated the two germline ends. Germline assignment: CDR1 MNHNS and CDR2 SASEGT. The CDR3 consists of 11 residues. The CDR3 loop is CASPGNQPQHF. The DNA of the CDR3 is TGTGCCAGCCCCGGTAATCAGCCCCAGCATTTT.

About this clone: Sequence at one end of the junction differs from germline and may be a read error. This chain connects TRBV5-1 to TRBJ2-5; possibly TRBD1 for D (5 bases). The CDR3 extends over 14 amino acids. Germline V gene lookup returns CDR1 SGHRS and CDR2 YFSETQ. The CDR3 bases are TGCACCAGCAGCTTTGGCAGGGAATTAGAGACCCAGTACTTC. Protein sequence: CTSSFGRELETQYF.

The gene calls are TRBV15 and TRBJ2-3, with D uncertain. The length of the CDR3 is 13 residues. Germline CDR1 is LNHNV and CDR2 is YYDKDF (reference sequence). V lost 0 bases and J 6 bases, leaving 7 bases between the germline ends. In nucleotides, the CDR3 is TGTGCCACCAGCAGAGATTCCGGGGATACGCAGTATTTT. Translation gives CATSRDSGDTQYF.

This rearrangement joins TRBV2 to TRBJ2-7, with D perhaps matching TRBD2 (6 bases). The CDR3 spans 14 residues. The germline V gene has CDR1 SNHLY and CDR2 FYNNEI. The CDR3 protein is CARSPGLSSYEQYF. CDR3 DNA: TGTGCTCGATCCCCGGGACTGAGCTCCTACGAGCAGTACTTC.

The chain links TRBV2 to TRBJ1-6; maybe TRBD1 (5 bases). Trimming stripped 7 bases from V and 10 bases from J, with 17 bases between. The CDR3 totals 14 residues. Germline CDR1 is SNHLY and CDR2 is FYNNEI. The CDR3 DNA follows: TGTGCCAGCAAGGGGAGCGGAGGAGGGTCACCCCTCCACTTT. Translated, it gives CASKGSGGGSPLHF.

The chain couples TRBV7-5 to TRBJ2-7; the table calls TRBD1, which could not be checked here. TRBV7-5 is a pseudogene segment. The CDR3 has 14 amino acids. For the CDR3, the DNA is TGTGTCAGAAGCAAAAGACAGGAGTCCTACGAGCAGTACTTC. Protein: CVRSKRQESYEQYF.

V and J are TRBV6-5 and TRBJ2-1; TRBD1 aligns across 7 bases. This CDR3 spans 14 amino acids. J gave up 5 bases and V 5 bases, and 6 bases lay outside the gene matches. Germline V lookup: CDR1 MNHEY, CDR2 SVGAGI. CDR3 DNA sequence: TGTGCCAGCAGTAGACACAGGGGTGACAATGAGCAGTTCTTC. Its protein product is CASSRHRGDNEQFF.

The J gene is TRBJ2-1, the V gene TRBV5-1; 7 positions agree with TRBD2. Trimming took 0 bases from V and 7 from J; bases not matched to a gene: 1. This CDR3 contains 13 residues. Looked up from germline, CDR1 is SGHRS and CDR2 is YFSETQ. Here the CDR3 DNA reads TGCGCCAGCAGCTTGGAAGCGGGAAATGAGCAGTTCTTC. Translating gives CASSLEAGNEQFF.

This rearrangement joins TRBV5-1 to TRBJ1-6, with a tentative D call TRBD1 (5 bases). Germline CDR1 SGHRS, CDR2 YFSETQ. Between the trimmed V and J ends, which lost 0 bases and 10 bases, there was a span of 11 bases. The CDR3 contains 14 residues. CDR3 nucleotides: TGCGCCAGCAGCTTGGACGGGGGGACCTCACCCCTCCACTTT. This gives the protein CASSLDGGTSPLHF. Supplemented by reference TRBV5-1 and TRBJ1-6, the full variable domain reads KAGVTQTPRYLIKTRGQQVTLSCSPISGHRSVSWYQQTPGQGLQFLFEYFSETQRNKGNFPGRFSGRQFSNSRSEMNVSTLELGDSALYLCASSLDGGTSPLHFGNGTRLTVT.

The chain has TRBV28 and TRBJ2-7, with D perhaps matching TRBD2 (5 bases). The CDR3 has 13 residues. Trimming cost V 6 bases and J 3 bases, with 12 bases left between them. Germline V gene lookup returns CDR1 MDHEN and CDR2 SYDVKM. CDR3: CASRPTAVYEQYF. CDR3 nucleotide sequence: TGTGCCAGCAGGCCTACAGCGGTCTACGAGCAGTACTTC.

The sample holds a few counts of this clone. The rearrangement joins TRBV14 to TRBJ2-7; 7 bases are a match to TRBD1. Unmatched junction bases numbered 5, after V lost 0 bases and J lost 3 bases. The CDR3 extends over 15 amino acids. Germline V gives CDR1 SGHDN, CDR2 FVKESK. The CDR3 bases are TGTGCCAGCAGCCAAGAACGGACAGGTTTCTACGAGCAGTACTTC. It translates to CASSQERTGFYEQYF.

The chain carries TRBV15 and TRBJ2-1; TRBD2 aligns across 8 bases. The CDR3 totals 16 residues. J lost 9 bases, V lost 5 bases, and 15 bases had no gene match. Germline V gene sequence: CDR1 LNHNV, CDR2 YYDKDF (reference sequence). CDR3 bases: TGTGCCACCAGCGGAACCGGGACTAGGGCCACGGCTGAGCAGTTCTTC. Translation: CATSGTGTRATAEQFF.

V and J are TRBV5-1 and TRBJ2-1; 13 nucleotides match TRBD2. The CDR3 sequence is 16 residues long. The V segment lost 3 bases and the J segment 3 bases; nucleotides outside the gene matches: 3. The germline gives CDR1 SGHRS, CDR2 YFSETQ. The DNA of the CDR3 is TGCGCCAGCAGCTCCGGACTAGCGGGGGACTACAATGAGCAGTTCTTC. Its translation: CASSSGLAGDYNEQFF.

The genes are TRBV6-5 and TRBJ2-2, with a possible D match to TRBD1 (6 bases). The length of the CDR3 is 14 residues. The V end lost 5 bases, the J end lost 5 bases, and 12 bases lay between the germline ends. CDR1 MNHEY and CDR2 SVGAGI come from the germline V gene. CDR3 sequence reads: CASSQTGPTGELFF. CDR3 DNA: TGTGCCAGCAGTCAGACAGGACCGACCGGGGAGCTGTTTTTT.

This chain links TRBV28 with TRBJ1-3, with D possibly TRBD1 on 5 matching bases. This CDR3 contains 17 residues. The V gene's germline CDR1 is MDHEN and CDR2 SYDVKM. V lost 5 bases and J 2 bases, leaving 19 bases between the germline ends. In nucleotides, the CDR3 is TGTGCCAGCAGTCTCTTCCTCCGACAGCGCCCTGGAAACACCATATATTTT. Translating gives CASSLFLRQRPGNTIYF.